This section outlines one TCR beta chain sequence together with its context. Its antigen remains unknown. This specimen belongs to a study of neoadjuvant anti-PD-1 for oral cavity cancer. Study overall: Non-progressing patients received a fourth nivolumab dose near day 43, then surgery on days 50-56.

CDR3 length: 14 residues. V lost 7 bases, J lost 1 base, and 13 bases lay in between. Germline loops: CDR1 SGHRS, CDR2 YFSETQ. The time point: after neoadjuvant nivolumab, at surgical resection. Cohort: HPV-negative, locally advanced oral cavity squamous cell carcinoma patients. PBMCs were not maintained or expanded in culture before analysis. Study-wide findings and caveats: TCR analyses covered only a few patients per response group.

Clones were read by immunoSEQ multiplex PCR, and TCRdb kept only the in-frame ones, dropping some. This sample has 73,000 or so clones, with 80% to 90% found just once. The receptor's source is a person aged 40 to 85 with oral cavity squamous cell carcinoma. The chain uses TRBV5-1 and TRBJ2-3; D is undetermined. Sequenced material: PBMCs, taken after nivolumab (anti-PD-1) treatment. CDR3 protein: CASRPLSGTDTQYF. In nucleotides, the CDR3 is TGCGCCAGCCGACCCCTCTCTGGCACAGATACGCAGTATTTT.